This TCR beta chain comes out of a study of regulatory T cells in long-lasting Graves disease. According to the study, TCR beta libraries were built with iRepertoire HTBI primers and CDR3-region Arm-PCR. One entry per CDR3 protein, called by TCRdb with MiXCR from the multiplex PCR reads. The sample lists 350,000 to 500,000 distinct CDR3 sequences, roughly 23% occurring once. Time point here: persistent/refractory GD, antithyroid drugs over 5 years with positive TRAb. After RNA was extracted from PBMCs, the TCR library was made from it. The sample in question was peripheral blood mononuclear cells (PBMCs), obtained when the disease was refractory, from a patient treated with antithyroid drugs. The TCR was taken from a female donor with Graves disease.

CDR3 sequence reads: CSARDPYGRSSTDTQYF. The CDR3 coding sequence is TGCAGTGCTAGAGATCCCTACGGACGGAGTAGCACAGATACGCAGTATTTT. The chain employs TRBV20-1 and TRBJ2-3; no reliable D call. V was trimmed by 0 bases and J by 0 bases, leaving 16 bases between them. Germline lookup yields CDR1 DFQATT and CDR2 SNEGSKA (reference sequence). The CDR3 has 17 residues.